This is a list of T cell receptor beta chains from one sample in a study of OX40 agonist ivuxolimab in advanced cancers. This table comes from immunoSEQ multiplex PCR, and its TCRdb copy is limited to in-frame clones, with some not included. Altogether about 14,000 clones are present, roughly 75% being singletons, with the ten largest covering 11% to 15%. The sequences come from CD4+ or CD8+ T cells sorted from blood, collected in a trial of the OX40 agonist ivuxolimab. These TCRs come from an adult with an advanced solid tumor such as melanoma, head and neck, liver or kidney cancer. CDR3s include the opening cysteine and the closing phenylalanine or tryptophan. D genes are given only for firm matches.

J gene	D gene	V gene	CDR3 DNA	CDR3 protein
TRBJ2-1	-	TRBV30	TGTGCCTGGGTTAGGGGATACAATGAGCAGTTCTTC	CAWVRGYNEQFF
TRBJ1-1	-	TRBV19	TGTGCCAGTATTCTGGGGAACACTGAAGCTTTCTTT	CASILGNTEAFF
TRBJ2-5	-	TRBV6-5	TGTGCCAGCAGCCTTTTAGGGACTTCGAGGGAGACCCAGTACTTC	CASSLLGTSRETQYF
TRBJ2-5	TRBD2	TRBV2	TGTGCCAGCATTGGGGTTGAGCGGGAGGTGGAGACCCAGTACTTC	CASIGVEREVETQYF